Given below is one TCR beta chain in context. This record belongs to a study of monozygotic twins with inflammatory bowel disease. The CDR3 length is 15 residues. The germline V gene has CDR1 SGHRS and CDR2 YFSETQ. Following a re-call of the 5' RACE reads, TCRdb has one entry per CDR3 protein and lacks DNA. This sample's clone table lists a few hundred thousand distinct CDR3 sequences. This sequence was found in a human donor with ulcerative colitis or Crohn's disease, or a healthy co-twin of an affected twin (not recorded which). The sample was blood. The chain couples TRBV5-1 to TRBJ1-6; TCRdb returns TRBD1, unconfirmable since there is no DNA. The CDR3 protein is CASTNLGQGDSPLHF.